The T cell receptor (beta chain) under discussion was sequenced for a study of T cell responses to AZD1222 COVID-19 vaccine (dated by TCRdb to the early 2020s). In terms of the full investigation: TCR sequencing covered some 240 trial participants: about 210 given two doses of AZD1222 and about 26 given two doses of MenACWY control vaccine. Enrollment into the trials was organized by age into subgroups of 18-55, 56-69 and 70-plus years, and those subgroups contained approximately 150, 30 and 60 TCR-sequenced participants, respectively. On the study overall, not on this receptor specifically: Conclusions about previously exposed vaccinees were limited because only a handful of AZD1222 recipients were SARS-CoV-2 seropositive at baseline. Spike-specific TCR breadth and depth rose significantly after two AZD1222 doses compared with day 0 and with MenACWY recipients. Vaccine-associated CD4 TCRs spanned the whole spike protein, with dominant responses in regions 160-218 and 743-854. Because no samples from the day 14 peak response were available, repertoires could be characterized only after the peak T cell response. Nearly half of unique spike-specific TCRs reportedly recognized epitopes outside regions mutated in the B.1.351 and B.1.1.7 variants. Most participants were white British and females outnumbered males, and the authors suggested that clonal diversity may have been underestimated. In the small 56-69-year group, the increase in depth fell short of significance, most likely because of low power.

The time point label of this sample denotes: about 28 days (+/-7) after the second vaccine dose. Because spike-specific TCR depth and breadth did not differ between the two schedules, AZD1222 recipients who got a second dose at roughly 4 weeks were pooled with those who got a second dose at roughly 12 weeks. Vaccinee samples came from UK trials COV001 and COV002, including a single-blind randomized controlled phase 2/3 trial of AZD1222 (ChAdOx1 nCoV-19) in healthy adults. For TCRbeta chain sequencing, PBMC samples from trial participants were taken at day 0 and at day 28 after the second dose. Turning to this clone: Its cognate antigen has yet to be identified. The sample holds no much larger clone one base away, and base qualities are not on file.

The CDR3 regions of human TCRbeta chains were analyzed by immunosequencing. In the paper's pipeline: TCRs in the repertoires were matched against a reference library of SARS-CoV-2-specific TCRs that had been generated with the MIRA antigen-specificity platform. Breadth was defined as the fraction of unique TCRs that were SARS-CoV-2-associated, and depth was defined as the fraction of total T cells that were SARS-CoV-2-associated. Each spike-specific TCR was assigned to its reactive spike region and to a CD4 or CD8 class using the MIRA data. Log10-transformed breadth and depth values were compared by one-way ANOVA with Sidak's multiple comparisons tests. Held by TCRdb, this immuneACCESS table contains in-frame sequences only and omits some clones. Under half of the omission traces to an unresolved V gene where checked; the cause of the rest is unknown. That table gives V, J and clone size, and the DNA gave D and trimming. The sample profile shows about 110,000 clones; around 90% of them were found once. The ten largest account for 6.5% to 10% of the sample.

According to the germline V gene (reference sequence), CDR1 reads GTSNPN and CDR2 reads SVGIG. From the cysteine through the phenylalanine, the CDR3 covers 13 amino acids. Only the CDR3 part of the read is kept: 39 bases, read in frame from the first base. V sheds 4 bases and J sheds 1 base, leaving 8 bases between their ends. Recombination connected TRBV30 to TRBJ1-5, with a weak D call of TRBD1 (5 bases match). The clonotype originates from an adult who received the AZD1222 COVID-19 vaccine. This material consisted of peripheral blood, taken 28 days after the second AZD1222 dose. The DNA reads as follows: TGTGCCTGGAACCGGGACAGCAATCAGCCCCAGCATTTT. Protein translation: CAWNRDSNQPQHF.